Below, 5 T cell receptor beta chains from the same sample are listed, as sequenced in a study of CD8 T cells in Susac syndrome. Reverse transcription of about 0.5 to 1 ug RNA was carried out with random hexamers. TCRdb reanalysed the immunoSEQ multiplex PCR reads using MiXCR and keeps one entry per CDR3 protein. The repertoire includes over 150,000 distinct CDR3 sequences, about 94% of them detected once, and more than 0.08% sits in the top ten. Sequencing input: CD4+ T cells from PBMCs. The receptors were sampled from a human donor with Susac syndrome.

The chain joins TRBV27 to TRBJ2-1; the D gene is possibly TRBD2 (6 bases). V was shortened by 5 bases and J by 8 bases, with 19 bases between the two germline ends. The CDR3 contains 15 residues. Germline values: CDR1 MNHEY, CDR2 SMNVEV (reference sequence). CDR3 sequence reads: CASSDRERNGDEQFF. In DNA, the CDR3 is TGTGCCAGCAGTGATCGGGAGCGTAACGGCGATGAGCAGTTCTTC.

For the CDR3, the DNA is TGCGCCAGCGGGCTTGGGAATGAGCAGTTCTTC. Its protein is CASGLGNEQFF. The V and J genes are TRBV5-1 and TRBJ2-1; D is unresolved. The CDR3 extends over 11 amino acids. Between the trimmed V and J ends, which lost 7 bases and 7 bases, there was a span of 9 bases. Looked up from germline, CDR1 is SGHRS and CDR2 is YFSETQ. The whole variable domain, remainder taken from reference TRBV5-1 and TRBJ2-1, is KAGVTQTPRYLIKTRGQQVTLSCSPISGHRSVSWYQQTPGQGLQFLFEYFSETQRNKGNFPGRFSGRQFSNSRSEMNVSTLELGDSALYLCASGLGNEQFFGPGTRLTVL.

The V call is TRBV30, the J call TRBJ1-2, with 9 bases fitting TRBD1. The CDR3 spans 15 residues. Germline lookup yields CDR1 GTSNPN and CDR2 SVGIG (reference sequence). With 8 bases clipped from V and 0 bases from J, the junction kept 10 bases outside the gene matches. Here the CDR3 reads CAQRTGVRANYGYTF. CDR3 DNA: TGTGCCCAAAGGACAGGGGTGAGAGCTAACTATGGCTACACCTTC.

This chain joins TRBV7-9 and TRBJ2-2; D perhaps matches TRBD1 (6 bases). This CDR3 region has 12 residues. The germline CDR1 and CDR2 sequences are SEHNR and FQNEAQ (reference sequence). The germline V and J ends were trimmed by 6 bases and 6 bases, with 8 bases remaining between them. The DNA of the CDR3 is TGTGCCAGCAGGCGACAGGCCGGGGAGCTGTTTTTT. As protein: CASRRQAGELFF.

The chain uses TRBV30 and TRBJ1-1; D not resolved. The CDR3 runs 11 residues. CDR1 is GTSNPN and CDR2 is SVGIG in the germline V gene (reference sequence). Trimming cost V 1 base and J 7 bases, with 7 bases left between them. CDR3: CAWSAPYEAFF. For the CDR3, the DNA is TGTGCCTGGAGTGCCCCATATGAAGCTTTCTTT. Combining the CDR3 with reference TRBV30 and TRBJ1-1 gives the whole variable domain SQTIHQWPATLVQPVGSPLSLECTVEGTSNPNLYWYRQAAGRGLQLLFYSVGIGQISSEVPQNLSASRPQDRQFILSSKKLLLSDSGFYLCAWSAPYEAFFGQGTRLTVV.